These 9 T cell receptor beta chains were sequenced from one sample in a study of T cell changes during pregnancy in multiple sclerosis. Clones were sequenced by immunoSEQ multiplex PCR, and TCRdb holds only the in-frame ones, with some missing. Of around 100,000 clones listed, approximately 94% are singletons. Source: peripheral blood, taken before pregnancy. The receptors here all came from a female donor with multiple sclerosis, enrolled in a pregnancy study.

J is TRBJ2-5 and V is TRBV6-1; D remains unclear. CDR1 and CDR2 from the germline V gene are MNHNS and SASEGT. This CDR3 region has 12 residues. V lost 7 bases and J 0 bases, leaving 6 bases between the germline ends. CDR3 DNA: TGTGCCAGCACCCTGTACCAAGAGACCCAGTACTTC. Protein: CASTLYQETQYF.

This clone was recorded only once. The rearrangement joins TRBV5-1 to TRBJ2-7, with D uncertain. Trimming pared 5 bases from V and 2 bases from J, leaving 11 bases between. In germline, CDR1 is SGHRS, CDR2 YFSETQ. The CDR3 has 13 residues. DNA of the CDR3: TGCGCCAGCAGACTCACCGGTACCTACGAGCAGTACTTC. Protein sequence: CASRLTGTYEQYF.

The V and J genes are TRBV10-2 and TRBJ2-1, with unresolved D. This CDR3 region has 11 residues. Trimming shortened V by 4 bases and J by 10 bases, and 8 bases separated the two germline ends. Germline CDR1 and CDR2: WSHSY and SAAADI. CDR3 nucleotide sequence: TGCGCCAGCAGTGGATATGAGGAGCAGTTCTTC. Encoded protein: CASSGYEEQFF.

V usage is TRBV5-1 and J usage is TRBJ2-3, with D unresolved. From germline, CDR1 is SGHRS and CDR2 YFSETQ. This CDR3 spans 14 amino acids. Trimming left V 0 bases short and J 6 bases short, with 11 bases between. CDR3 in amino acids: CASSLAFYTDTQYF. CDR3 DNA: TGCGCCAGCAGCTTGGCCTTCTATACCGATACGCAGTATTTT.

CDR3 coding DNA: TGTGCCAGCAGCTTGGCAGGGCTTAGCACAGATACGCAGTATTTT. Translated, it gives CASSLAGLSTDTQYF. V is TRBV5-4 and J is TRBJ2-3, with TRBD1 as a possible D gene (5 bases). This CDR3 is built from 15 residues. The V end lost 0 bases, the J end lost 0 bases, and 8 bases lay between the germline ends. From germline, CDR1 is SGHNT and CDR2 YYREEE (reference sequence). Drawing the rest from reference TRBV5-4 and TRBJ2-3, the complete variable domain is ETGVTQSPTHLIKTRGQQVTLRCSSQSGHNTVSWYQQALGQGPQFIFQYYREEENGRGNFPPRFSGLQFPNYSSELNVNALELDDSALYLCASSLAGLSTDTQYFGPGTRLTVL.

This clone appeared a single time. V is TRBV19 and J is TRBJ2-1; D remains unclear. V shed 8 bases and J shed 4 bases, with 12 bases lying between them. CDR3 size: 13 residues. Germline CDR1 is LNHDA and CDR2 is SQIVND (reference sequence). The CDR3 loop is CASGPSLYNEQFF. In nucleotides, the CDR3 is TGTGCCAGTGGTCCCTCTCTATACAATGAGCAGTTCTTC.

The V call is TRBV19, the J call TRBJ2-4; TRBD2 agrees at 14 bases. The CDR3 runs to 21 residues. CDR1 and CDR2 from the germline V gene are LNHDA and SQIVND (reference sequence). With 4 bases clipped from V and 0 bases from J, the junction kept 14 bases outside the gene matches. This chain's CDR3 is CASSSRLAGGPSPLAKNIQYF. The CDR3, as DNA: TGTGCCAGTAGTAGTCGACTAGCGGGAGGGCCCAGCCCTTTAGCCAAAAACATTCAGTACTTC. The full variable domain, rest sourced from reference TRBV19 and TRBJ2-4, is DGGITQSPKYLFRKEGQNVTLSCEQNLNHDAMYWYRQDPGQGLRLIYYSQIVNDFQKGDIAEGYSVSREKKESFPLTVTSAQKNPTAFYLCASSSRLAGGPSPLAKNIQYFGAGTRLSVL.

The genes are TRBV29-1 and TRBJ2-3; a weak D match, TRBD1 (5 bases). The CDR3 sequence is 15 residues long. The V end lost 7 bases, the J end lost 4 bases, and 21 bases lay between the germline ends. Per the germline V gene, CDR1 is SQVTM and CDR2 is ANQGSEA. The CDR3 region has the DNA TGCAGCGGAATAAAGGTGGGGCCGTGGGCAGATACGCAGTATTTT. Translation: CSGIKVGPWADTQYF.

The chain carries TRBV6-1 and TRBJ2-7; 8 bases are shared with TRBD1. V lost 1 base to trimming and J lost 3 bases; unmatched junction nucleotides: 5. Germline V CDR1 and CDR2: MNHNS, SASEGT. The CDR3 length is 15 residues. The CDR3: CASSEVAGQDYEQYF. The DNA of the CDR3 is TGTGCCAGCAGTGAAGTGGCGGGACAGGACTACGAGCAGTACTTC.